The source of this T cell receptor (beta chain) is a study of Graves' ophthalmopathy and Graves' hyperthyroidism. Ten or more counts support this clonotype. The V gene end was trimmed by 8 bases and the J gene end by 2 bases; junction bases not matched to a gene: 13. The CDR3 extends over 16 amino acids. Germline CDR1 MNHEY, CDR2 SVGAGI. Amplification of the TCR beta CDR3 regions used RNA transcripts (as template). The workflow started with a first-round RT-PCR run with HTBI primers and then moved on to a second-round multiplex PCR. TCRdb analysed the multiplex PCR reads with MiXCR anew, one entry per CDR3 protein. The profile shows roughly 350,000 distinct CDR3 sequences, 17% of them singletons.

The chain couples TRBV6-5 to TRBJ2-7; 9 bases fit TRBD1. This receptor was obtained from an adult woman with stable Graves' hyperthyroidism. Sequenced sample: peripheral blood. CDR3 coding DNA: TGTGCCAGCGGAGGGTTTGGACAGGGGACGACCTACGAGCAGTACTTC. Translated: CASGGFGQGTTYEQYF.